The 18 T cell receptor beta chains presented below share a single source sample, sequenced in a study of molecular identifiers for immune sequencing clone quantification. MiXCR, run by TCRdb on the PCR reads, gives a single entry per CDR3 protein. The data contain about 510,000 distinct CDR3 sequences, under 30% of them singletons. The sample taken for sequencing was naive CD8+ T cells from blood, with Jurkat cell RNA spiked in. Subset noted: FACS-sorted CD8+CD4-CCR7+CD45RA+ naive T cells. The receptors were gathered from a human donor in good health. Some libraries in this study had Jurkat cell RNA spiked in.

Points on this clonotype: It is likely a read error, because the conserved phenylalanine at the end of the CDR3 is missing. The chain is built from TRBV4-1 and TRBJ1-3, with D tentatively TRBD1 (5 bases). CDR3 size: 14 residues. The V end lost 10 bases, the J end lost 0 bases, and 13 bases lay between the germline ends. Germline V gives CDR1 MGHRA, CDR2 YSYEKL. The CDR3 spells CATSGPDSGNTIYL. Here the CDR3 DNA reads TGCGCCACCTCAGGGCCCGACTCTGGAAACACCATATATCTT.

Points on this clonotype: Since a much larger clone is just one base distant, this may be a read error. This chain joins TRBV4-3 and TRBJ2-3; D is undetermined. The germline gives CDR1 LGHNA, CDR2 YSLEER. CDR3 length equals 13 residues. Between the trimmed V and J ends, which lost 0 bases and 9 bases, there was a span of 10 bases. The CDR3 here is CASSQDFLLTQYF. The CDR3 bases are TGCGCCAGCAGCCAAGATTTCTTGTTGACGCAGTATTTT.

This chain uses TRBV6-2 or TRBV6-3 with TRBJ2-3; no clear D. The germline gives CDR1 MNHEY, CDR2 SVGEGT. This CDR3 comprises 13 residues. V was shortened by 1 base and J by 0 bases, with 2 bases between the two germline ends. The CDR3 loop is CASSYWSTDTQYF. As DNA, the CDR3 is TGTGCCAGCAGTTACTGGAGCACAGATACGCAGTATTTT.

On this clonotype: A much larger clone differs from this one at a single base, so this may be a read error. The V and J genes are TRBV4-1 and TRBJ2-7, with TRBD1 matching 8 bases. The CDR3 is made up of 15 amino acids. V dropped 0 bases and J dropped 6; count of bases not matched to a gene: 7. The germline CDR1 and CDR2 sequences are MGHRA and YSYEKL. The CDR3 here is CASSQEDQGAFEQYF. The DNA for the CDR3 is TGCGCCAGCAGCCAAGAAGATCAGGGGGCTTTCGAGCAGTACTTC.

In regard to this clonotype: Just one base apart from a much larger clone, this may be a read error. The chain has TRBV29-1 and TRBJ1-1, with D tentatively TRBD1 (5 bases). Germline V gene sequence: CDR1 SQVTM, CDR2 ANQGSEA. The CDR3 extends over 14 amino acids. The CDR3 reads CSVEDMGVKTGAFF. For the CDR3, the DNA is TGCAGCGTTGAAGATATGGGGGTGAAAACTGGAGCTTTCTTT.

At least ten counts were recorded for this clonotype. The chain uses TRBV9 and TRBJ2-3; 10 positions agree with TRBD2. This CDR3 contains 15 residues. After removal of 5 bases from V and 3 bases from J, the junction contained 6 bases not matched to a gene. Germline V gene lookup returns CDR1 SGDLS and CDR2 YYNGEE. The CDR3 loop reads CASRPLAGVTDTQYF. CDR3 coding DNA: TGTGCCAGCAGACCGCTAGCGGGGGTTACAGATACGCAGTATTTT.

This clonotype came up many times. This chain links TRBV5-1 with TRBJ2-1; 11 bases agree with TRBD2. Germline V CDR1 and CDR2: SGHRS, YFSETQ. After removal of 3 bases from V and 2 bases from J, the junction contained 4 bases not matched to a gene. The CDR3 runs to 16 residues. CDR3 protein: CASSSVAGGAYNEQFF. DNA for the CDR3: TGCGCCAGCAGCTCCGTAGCGGGAGGGGCCTACAATGAGCAGTTCTTC.

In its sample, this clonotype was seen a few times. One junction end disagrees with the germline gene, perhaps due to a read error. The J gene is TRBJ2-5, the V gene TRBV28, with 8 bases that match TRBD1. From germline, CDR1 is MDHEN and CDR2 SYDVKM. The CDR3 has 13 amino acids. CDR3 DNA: TGTGCCAGCAACCGCAGGGGGCGAGAGCCCCAGTACTTC. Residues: CASNRRGREPQYF.

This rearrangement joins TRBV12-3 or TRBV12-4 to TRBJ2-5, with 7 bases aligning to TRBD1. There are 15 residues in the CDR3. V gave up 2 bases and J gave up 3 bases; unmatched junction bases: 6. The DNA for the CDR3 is TGTGCCAGCAGTTTAATCAGTACAGGGGAAGAGACCCAGTACTTC. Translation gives CASSLISTGEETQYF.

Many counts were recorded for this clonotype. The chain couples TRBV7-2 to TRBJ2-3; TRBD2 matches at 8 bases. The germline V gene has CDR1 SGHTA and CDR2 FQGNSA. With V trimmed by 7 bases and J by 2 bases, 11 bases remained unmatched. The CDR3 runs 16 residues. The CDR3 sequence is CASKTAGDRYTDTQYF. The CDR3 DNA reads TGTGCCAGCAAAACAGCGGGGGACCGATACACAGATACGCAGTATTTT.

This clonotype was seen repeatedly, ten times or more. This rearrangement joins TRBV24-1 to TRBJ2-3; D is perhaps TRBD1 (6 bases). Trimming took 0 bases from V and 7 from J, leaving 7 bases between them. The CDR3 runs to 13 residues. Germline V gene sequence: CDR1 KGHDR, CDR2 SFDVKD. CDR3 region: CATSDLGGYTQYF. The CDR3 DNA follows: TGTGCCACCAGTGATTTGGGGGGCTATACGCAGTATTTT.

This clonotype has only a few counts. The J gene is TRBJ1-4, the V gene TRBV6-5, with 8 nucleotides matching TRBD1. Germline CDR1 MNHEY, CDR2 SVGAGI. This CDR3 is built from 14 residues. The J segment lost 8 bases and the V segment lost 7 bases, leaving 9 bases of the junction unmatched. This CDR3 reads CASNPTGALEKLFF. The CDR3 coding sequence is TGTGCCAGCAACCCGACAGGGGCCCTAGAAAAACTGTTTTTT.

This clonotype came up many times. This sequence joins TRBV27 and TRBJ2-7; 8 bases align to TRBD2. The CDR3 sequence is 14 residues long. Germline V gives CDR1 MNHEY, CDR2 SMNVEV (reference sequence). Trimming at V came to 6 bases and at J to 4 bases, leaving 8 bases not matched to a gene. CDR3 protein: CASSSGLVGYEQYF. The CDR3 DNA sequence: TGTGCCAGCAGCTCGGGACTAGTCGGGTACGAGCAGTACTTC.

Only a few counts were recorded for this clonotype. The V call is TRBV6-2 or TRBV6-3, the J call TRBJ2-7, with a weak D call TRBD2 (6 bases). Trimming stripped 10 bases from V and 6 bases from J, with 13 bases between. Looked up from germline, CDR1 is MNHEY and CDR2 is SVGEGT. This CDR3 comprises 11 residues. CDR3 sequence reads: CAITGGAEQYF. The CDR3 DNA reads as TGTGCCATAACGGGCGGGGCCGAGCAGTACTTC.

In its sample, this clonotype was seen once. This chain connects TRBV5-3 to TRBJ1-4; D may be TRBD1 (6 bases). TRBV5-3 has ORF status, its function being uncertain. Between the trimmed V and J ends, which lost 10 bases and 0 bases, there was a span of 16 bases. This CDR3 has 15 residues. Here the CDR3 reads CACSRWTATNEKLFF. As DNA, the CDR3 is TGTGCCTGCAGCCGCTGGACAGCAACTAATGAAAAACTGTTTTTT.

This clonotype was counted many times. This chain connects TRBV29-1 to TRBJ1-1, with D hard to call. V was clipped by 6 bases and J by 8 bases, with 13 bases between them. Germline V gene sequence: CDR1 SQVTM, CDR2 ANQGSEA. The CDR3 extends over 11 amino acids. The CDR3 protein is CSVKYTDEAFF. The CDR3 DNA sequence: TGCAGCGTGAAGTACACGGACGAAGCTTTCTTT.

The CDR3 DNA reads TGTGCCAGCAGCTTGGCTCTAGCGGTTGAGCAGTTCTTC. This sequence encodes CASSLALAVEQFF. The chain links TRBV5-6 to TRBJ2-1; the match to TRBD2 covers 7 bases. After removal of 0 bases from V and 9 bases from J, the junction contained 3 bases not matched to a gene. The CDR3 covers 13 residues. CDR1 SGHDT and CDR2 YYEEEE come from the germline V gene. The whole variable domain, filled in from reference TRBV5-6 and TRBJ2-1, reads DAGVTQSPTHLIKTRGQQVTLRCSPKSGHDTVSWYQQALGQGPQFIFQYYEEEERQRGNFPDRFSGHQFPNYSSELNVNALLLGDSALYLCASSLALAVEQFFGPGTRLTVL.

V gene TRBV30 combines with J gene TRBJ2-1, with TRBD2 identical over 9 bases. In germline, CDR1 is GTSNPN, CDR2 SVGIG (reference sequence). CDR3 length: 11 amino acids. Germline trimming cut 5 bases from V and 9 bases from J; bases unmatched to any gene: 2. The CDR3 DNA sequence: TGTGCCTGGGATAGCGGGAGTGAGCAGTTCTTC. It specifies CAWDSGSEQFF.